The 4 T cell receptor beta chains below were found in one sample sequenced in a study of T cell responses to AZD1222 COVID-19 vaccine. The assay was immunoSEQ multiplex PCR, and TCRdb's table has in-frame clones only and misses some. The sample gives 60,000 to 75,000 clones, over 60% of which show up once; around 3.5% is in the top ten. The starting material was peripheral blood, obtained 28 days after the second AZD1222 dose. The receptors here all came from an adult who received the AZD1222 COVID-19 vaccine.

The chain uses TRBV3-1 (or the pseudogene TRBV3-2) and TRBJ2-3; unclear D gene. CDR3 length equals 17 residues. The germline V gene encodes CDR1 LGHDT and CDR2 YNNKEL (reference sequence). V dropped 4 bases and J dropped 2 bases, with 19 bases sitting between them. The CDR3 DNA is TGTGCCAGCAGCCCGCTAGTACGGCCGTTGAACACAGATACGCAGTATTTT. Amino acid sequence: CASSPLVRPLNTDTQYF.

V gene TRBV28 combines with J gene TRBJ2-5; 8 bases align to TRBD2. Germline CDR1 is MDHEN and CDR2 is SYDVKM. This CDR3 region has 13 residues. J was trimmed by 4 bases and V by 9 bases; bases with no gene match: 7. CDR3 nucleotides: TGTGCCAGTTCGCGGACTAGCCGAGAGACCCAGTACTTC. Translation gives CASSRTSRETQYF. The full variable domain, its missing parts supplied by reference TRBV28 and TRBJ2-5, is DVKVTQSSRYLVKRTGEKVFLECVQDMDHENMFWYRQDPGLGLRLIYFSYDVKMKEKGDIPEGYSVSREKKERFSLILESASTNQTSMYLCASSRTSRETQYFGPGTRLLVL.

The chain links TRBV19 to TRBJ1-5, with D perhaps TRBD1 (5 bases). The CDR3 runs 12 residues. V dropped 9 bases and J dropped 5 bases, with 11 bases sitting between them. CDR1 and CDR2 from the germline V gene are LNHDA and SQIVND (reference sequence). CDR3 sequence (DNA): TGTGCCAGGGGCAGGGTGGATCAGCCCCAGCATTTT. It codes for CARGRVDQPQHF.

The genes are TRBV5-1 and TRBJ2-7; either TRBD1 or TRBD2 may fit D (5 bases each). Germline V gene sequence: CDR1 SGHRS, CDR2 YFSETQ. The length of the CDR3 is 14 residues. V was cut by 4 bases and J by 3 bases, with 14 bases left in between. CDR3 loop: CASSAPRGHYEQYF. The CDR3 nucleotides are TGCGCCAGCAGCGCCCCCCGGGGCCACTACGAGCAGTACTTC.